These 10 T cell receptor beta chains originate from one sample sequenced in a study of shared clonotypes between healthy human individuals (dated by TCRdb to about 2020). The method behind the library was the immunoSEQ multiplex PCR assay. TCRdb carries this immuneACCESS record with in-frame sequences only. Its versions omit some clonotypes, under half of them owing to an unresolved V gene in the studies checked, with the rest unexplained. Counted in this sample were 1 million to 1.3 million clones; 70% to 80% of them appeared once. In total, the top ten clones hold roughly 0.55% of the sample. Source material: memory CD4+ T cells from PBMCs. The cell subset or site label, read with the paper, signifies: CD45RA-negative fraction. These receptors were taken from a young man in good health. Some clones in this sample may be carry-over from other donors' samples.

The table lists this clone with many counts. The CDR3 reads CASSPDGGSTDTQYF. The CDR3, as DNA: TGTGCCAGCAGCCCCGATGGGGGGAGCACAGATACGCAGTATTTT. The V call is TRBV11-2, the J call TRBJ2-3; a weak D match, TRBD2 (6 bases). The germline gives CDR1 SGHAT, CDR2 FQNNGV. V lost 5 bases and J lost 0, with 12 bases in between. The CDR3 has 15 residues.

The chain has TRBV9 and TRBJ2-7; no definite D call. With 7 bases removed from V and 0 bases from J, the gap between germline ends came to 2 bases. Germline CDR1 and CDR2: SGDLS and YYNGEE. The CDR3 extends over 10 amino acids. CDR3 sequence (DNA): TGTGCCAGCCCCTCCTACGAGCAGTACTTC. This gives the protein CASPSYEQYF.

This rearrangement joins TRBV2 to TRBJ1-2; no reliable D call. Germline values: CDR1 SNHLY, CDR2 FYNNEI. This CDR3 region has 14 residues. The V end was cut by 3 bases, the J end by 5 bases, with 13 bases between. The CDR3 DNA is TGTGCCAGCAGTGAGGCGGGAACTAGGTATGGCTACACCTTC. This sequence encodes CASSEAGTRYGYTF.

This clone was seen just once. The rearrangement links TRBV15 to TRBJ1-1; D not certain. V was trimmed by 8 bases and J by 8 bases, leaving 12 bases between them. CDR3 length: 11 amino acids. The germline V gene encodes CDR1 LNHNV and CDR2 YYDKDF (reference sequence). Written as DNA, the CDR3 is TGTGCCACCTCCCGGGCGGCGGAAGCTTTCTTT. Its translation is CATSRAAEAFF.

The chain couples TRBV4-2 to TRBJ2-3; 9 bases map to TRBD1. CDR3 size: 16 residues. The V and J ends lost 0 bases and 6 bases, in that order; junction bases with no gene match: 7. The germline V gene has CDR1 LGHNA and CDR2 YNFKEQ. The CDR3 sequence: CASSQDGTGRPDTQYF. DNA of the CDR3: TGTGCCAGCAGCCAAGACGGGACAGGGAGACCCGATACGCAGTATTTT.

On this clone: This sample includes further DNA sequences coding for the same CDR3. The genes are TRBV5-1 and TRBJ2-5; no firm D call. The CDR3 totals 13 residues. The germline V gene has CDR1 SGHRS and CDR2 YFSETQ. V lost 4 bases to trimming and J lost 2 bases, with 9 bases between them. The DNA of the CDR3 is TGCGCCAGCAGCCCAGGAAGTCAAGAGACCCAGTACTTC. Its translation: CASSPGSQETQYF.

The chain couples TRBV7-7 to TRBJ2-1; D is possibly TRBD2 (6 bases). The germline gives CDR1 SSHAT, CDR2 FNYEAQ (reference sequence). The CDR3 extends over 15 amino acids. V dropped 5 bases and J dropped 4 bases, with 15 bases sitting between them. CDR3 residues: CASSPGTGEYNEQFF. The CDR3, as DNA: TGTGCCAGCAGCCCCGGGACGGGGGAGTACAATGAGCAGTTCTTC. Variable domain in full (rest from reference TRBV7-7 and TRBJ2-1): GAGVSQSPRYKVTKRGQDVTLRCDPISSHATLYWYQQALGQGPEFLTYFNYEAQPDKSGLPSDRFSAERPEGSISTLTIQRTEQRDSAMYRCASSPGTGEYNEQFFGPGTRLTVL.

Concerning this clone: It is likely a read error: a sequence one base away is far more abundant. This is likely a read error, given that the CDR3 carries no conserved phenylalanine or tryptophan at its end. The chain is built from TRBV18 and TRBJ1-2; D uncertain. In germline, CDR1 is KGHSH, CDR2 LQKENI. This CDR3 spans 12 amino acids. Trimming removed 1 base at V and 7 bases at J, with 7 bases between. Here the CDR3 reads CASSPQAAGYTL. The CDR3 DNA sequence: TGTGCCAGCTCACCACAGGCGGCTGGCTACACCCTC.

This chain links TRBV4-3 with TRBJ2-3; D might be TRBD1 or TRBD2, each matching 6 bases. Germline CDR1 reads LGHNA; CDR2 reads YSLEER. Trimming removed 0 bases at V and 7 bases at J, with 17 bases between. The CDR3 runs 16 residues. CDR3 protein: CASSQDMGGASNTQYF. The DNA of the CDR3 is TGCGCCAGCAGCCAAGATATGGGGGGCGCGAGCAATACGCAGTATTTT.

The chain employs TRBV10-3 and TRBJ2-1, with D unclear. CDR3 length: 15 residues. Germline CDR1 ENHRY, CDR2 SYGVKD. Trimming pared 10 bases from V and 2 bases from J, leaving 18 bases between. The CDR3 nucleotides are TGTGCCACCCGGACCCAACGTGGGGCCTACAATGAGCAGTTCTTC. It yields the protein CATRTQRGAYNEQFF.